The 9 T cell receptor beta chains below all came from one sample that was sequenced in a study of PD-1 blockade in classical Hodgkin lymphoma. The protocol was immunoSEQ multiplex PCR, while the TCRdb copy is restricted to in-frame clones and leaves out a portion. The top ten clones hold 6.5% to 9% of a sample with about 20,000 clones, about 65% of them seen once. Regarding time point: cycle 4 day 1 (C4D1), after 5 to 7 weeks of nivolumab. All patients experienced relapse after autologous stem cell transplantation, and brentuximab vedotin exposure was variable. The input for sequencing was peripheral blood mononuclear cells (PBMCs), taken before the fourth cycle of nivolumab. The source of these receptors is a human donor with classical Hodgkin lymphoma.

With regard to this clone: The sample holds other DNA sequences that translate to the same CDR3. This chain joins TRBV5-6 and TRBJ1-1; D is perhaps TRBD1 (6 bases). With 2 bases removed from V and 0 bases from J, the gap between germline ends came to 20 bases. This CDR3 spans 18 amino acids. In germline, CDR1 is SGHDT, CDR2 YYEEEE. The CDR3 spells CASSFDSRRGTLNTEAFF. CDR3 nucleotides: TGTGCCAGCAGCTTCGATAGTAGGAGGGGGACGTTGAACACTGAAGCTTTCTTT.

CDR3: CASSQGGEQYF. CDR3 bases: TGTGCCAGCAGCCAGGGAGGAGAGCAGTACTTC. The chain is built from TRBV7-6 and TRBJ2-7; maybe TRBD2 (6 bases). Trimming left V 5 bases short and J 7 bases short, with 9 bases between. CDR3 size: 11 residues. Germline CDR1 SGHVS, CDR2 FNYEAQ.

The J gene is TRBJ2-5, the V gene TRBV5-1; possible D gene TRBD1, 6 bases. The CDR3 extends over 17 amino acids. The V end was cut by 0 bases, the J end by 0 bases, with 15 bases between. Per the germline V gene, CDR1 is SGHRS and CDR2 is YFSETQ. The CDR3 bases are TGCGCCAGCAGCTTGGGACAGGCGTCCTTGTACCAAGAGACCCAGTACTTC. This sequence encodes CASSLGQASLYQETQYF.

The chain carries TRBV19 and TRBJ1-5, with a weak D call TRBD1 (6 bases). Germline V gives CDR1 LNHDA, CDR2 SQIVND (reference sequence). V gave up 0 bases and J gave up 1 base, with 19 bases separating them. CDR3 length: 19 residues. CDR3 sequence reads: CASSIDRARQDYSNQPQHF. In DNA form, the CDR3 reads TGTGCCAGTAGTATAGATAGGGCCCGACAGGATTACAGCAATCAGCCCCAGCATTTT.

This clone appeared a few times. The chain links TRBV28 to TRBJ1-1; D uncertain. CDR1 is MDHEN, CDR2 SYDVKM, per germline. V lost 3 bases and J 13 bases, leaving 12 bases between the germline ends. The CDR3 loop spans 11 amino acids. The CDR3 protein is CASSFGTSIFF. The DNA for the CDR3 is TGTGCCAGCAGTTTTGGAACTTCGATTTTCTTT.

The rearrangement uses TRBV19 and TRBJ2-3; possible D gene TRBD1, 5 bases. CDR3 size: 13 residues. V lost 5 bases to trimming and J lost 7 bases, with 13 bases between them. Germline values: CDR1 LNHDA, CDR2 SQIVND (reference sequence). CDR3 bases: TGTGCCAGTAGTTCGCCGACAGTGCATACGCAGTATTTT. This sequence encodes CASSSPTVHTQYF.

This chain uses TRBV6-1 with TRBJ1-1; D unresolved. Per germline, CDR1 MNHNS and CDR2 SASEGT. There are 13 residues in the CDR3. V was cut by 3 bases and J by 11 bases, with 16 bases left in between. CDR3 region: CASSENLRSRAFF. The CDR3 DNA follows: TGTGCCAGCAGTGAGAATTTGAGGTCGCGGGCTTTCTTT.

V gene TRBV20-1 combines with J gene TRBJ2-3; D is unresolved. The CDR3 is made up of 10 amino acids. Germline CDR1 and CDR2: DFQATT and SNEGSKA (reference sequence). CDR3 residues: CSGKWGTQYF. The CDR3, as DNA: TGCAGCGGAAAGTGGGGTACGCAGTATTTT.

The rearrangement joins TRBV28 to TRBJ1-5; 9 bases align to TRBD1. The J segment lost 4 bases and the V segment lost 2 bases, leaving 9 bases of the junction unmatched. Germline V CDR1 and CDR2: MDHEN, SYDVKM. CDR3 length: 17 residues. For the CDR3, the DNA is TGTGCCAGCAGTTTACCCCGGACAGGGGCGCCTAATCAGCCCCAGCATTTT. Translating gives CASSLPRTGAPNQPQHF.